This T cell receptor beta chain originates from a study of control samples from healthy donors and cancer patients (dated by TCRdb to about 2020). The germline V gene gives CDR1 as SGHRS and CDR2 as YFSETQ. From the cysteine up to the phenylalanine, the CDR3 has a length of 11 residues. The retained sequence is limited to the CDR3, 33 bases, with the frame set at the first base. Trimming takes 3 bases from V and 4 bases from J, and the germline ends sit 3 bases apart. Comments on this clone: The antigen it recognizes is unknown. No clone much larger than this one lies a single base away; base qualities are absent.

The library was made by the immunoSEQ multiplex PCR assay. The table comes from immuneACCESS by way of TCRdb, which keeps in-frame sequences with V and J called. Part of the clones is missing from these tables; in studies checked, under half for an unresolved V gene and the rest for unknown reasons. The sample has about 71,000 clones on record, roughly nine tenths of them singletons. Under 20% of the sample goes to the ten largest clones. Source material: PBMCs. The chain is assembled from TRBV5-1 and TRBJ2-3; confidence is insufficient to name the D gene. This clonotype was obtained from a man aged 55 to 70 with lung cancer. The CDR3 loop reads CASSSSDTQYF. Here is the DNA: TGCGCCAGCAGCTCCTCAGATACGCAGTATTTT.